This TCR beta chain was recovered during a study of blood T cell repertoires in COVID-19. The CDR3 sequence is 13 residues long. Per germline, CDR1 MGHRA and CDR2 YSYEKL. Trimming removed 4 bases from V and 9 bases from J, with 13 bases in between. Sequencing used immunoSEQ multiplex PCR; TCRdb keeps in-frame clones, though not all of them. The sample includes around 71,000 clones, about 79% seen only once; the top ten take 28%. Sequencing input: peripheral blood. The chain links TRBV4-1 to TRBJ1-5; a weak D match, TRBD1 (5 bases). The sequence derives from a man between 65 and 85 years old with acute or convalescent COVID-19. CDR3 coding DNA: TGCGCCAGCAGCCGGTCAGGTACAGGGCCCCAGCATTTT. Protein product: CASSRSGTGPQHF.